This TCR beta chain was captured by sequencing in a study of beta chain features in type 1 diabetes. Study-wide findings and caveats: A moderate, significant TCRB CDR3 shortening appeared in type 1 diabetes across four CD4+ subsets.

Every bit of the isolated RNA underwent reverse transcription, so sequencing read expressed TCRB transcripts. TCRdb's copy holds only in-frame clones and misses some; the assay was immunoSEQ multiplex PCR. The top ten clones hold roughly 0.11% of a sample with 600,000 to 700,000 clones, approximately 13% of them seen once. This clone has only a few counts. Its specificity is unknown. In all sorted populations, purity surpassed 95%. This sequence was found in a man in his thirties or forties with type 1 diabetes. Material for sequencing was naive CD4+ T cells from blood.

The CDR3 protein is CASSLMGQGLTRYNSPLHF. CDR3 nucleotides: TGTGCCAGCAGCTTGATGGGACAGGGATTGACCCGCTATAATTCACCCCTCCACTTT. The V gene is TRBV5-4, the J gene TRBJ1-6, with 9 bases identical to TRBD1. The ends lost 1 base at V and 3 bases at J; junction bases unmatched: 11. CDR3 length: 19 amino acids. CDR1 and CDR2 from the germline V gene are SGHNT and YYREEE (reference sequence).